Given below is one T cell receptor beta chain in context. It lacks a known antigen. The input lacks base qualities; no much larger clone sits a single base away. TCR beta libraries were generated from genomic DNA with the immunoSEQ kit, following the manufacturer's recommendations. To prepare libraries, a first multiplex PCR with proprietary primers was run, followed by a second PCR that added unique barcodes, and a bead cleanup was done after each round. Each sample batch included a kit-provided positive control reaction and a negative control reaction. The final libraries were assessed on an Agilent 4200 TapeStation D1000 ScreenTape, pooled by volume, and quantified by qPCR. An Illumina NextSeq500 fitted with a MidOutput 150-cycle cartridge performed the sequencing, running 156 Read1 cycles and 15 Index1 cycles with the kit's custom primers. The pooled library was loaded at approximately 1 pM with an approximately 20% PhiX control spike-in. Per the source publication's procedure: Vendor-processed data were analyzed in R, with a clonotype defined as all T cells sharing the same CDR3 nucleotide sequence. In the clone abundance analyses, frequencies in each sample were normalized to that sample's 10,000 most abundant clones. Public T cell clones, which averaged fewer than five per sample, were removed prior to analysis. Dominant motif analysis used ImmunoMap with the PAM10 matrix, gap penalty 30 and homology threshold 0.3; motifs with cumulative frequency at least 0.01 counted as dominant. TCRdb holds this immuneACCESS table with in-frame rearrangements only. Some clones are missing; in checked studies, unresolved V genes explain under half, and the rest has no known cause. The DNA was the basis for D and trimming; V, J and clone size are from that table. The sample table contains 15,000 to 20,000 clones; only one count was recorded for roughly three fifths of them. The top ten constitute roughly 30% of the sample.

The germline V and J ends show losses of 1 base and 8 bases respectively, and no gene match explains 2 bases of the junction. From its cysteine to its phenylalanine, the CDR3 spans 13 amino acids. Here the CDR3 DNA is all that survives: 39 bases in frame from base 1. Via the germline V gene, CDR1 is SNHLY and CDR2 FYNNEI. The data originate from a study of radiation and T cells in renal cell carcinoma (dated by TCRdb to 2018 to 2021). General notes on the study: In total, approximately 55 samples, comprising 26 tumors and approximately 27 peripheral blood samples, were subjected to TCR beta sequencing. In the roughly 49 samples combined, about 4 million unique CDR3 nucleotide sequences were found, encoding 2 million to 3 million unique CDR3 amino acid sequences. General conclusions and limits of the study: Because the trial had a single-armed design, the trial could not examine how radiation dose or scheduling affected the TCR repertoire. A greater number of dominant CDR3 motifs was detected in irradiated tumors than in control tumors, and a larger share of the repertoire was occupied by these motifs in irradiated tumors than in control tumors. Compared with controls, irradiated tumors had higher TCR clonality, as the top 100 clonotypes made up an average of approximately 54% of the repertoire, versus around 45% in nephrectomy-only tumors. Because only small tumor regions of approximately 1 g were available, intratumoral heterogeneity was not captured.

Sample time point, as interpreted from the label and publication: tumor resected at nephrectomy. The sample's treatment or condition label, in plain terms: treatment-naive control, cytoreductive nephrectomy. Control tumors came from treatment-naive renal cell carcinoma patients who underwent cytoreductive nephrectomy without prior radiation. Every patient's renal cell carcinoma showed clear cell pathology. Control tumors used for TCR sequencing came from a handful of females and 11 males, resected 2011 to 2014, with median age roughly 52 years (range roughly 40 to 82). Tumor processing involved mechanical dissociation, digestion with collagenase/hyaluronidase at 37 degrees C, handling in gentleMACS C tubes, and storage in liquid nitrogen. Genomic DNA for TCR sequencing was prepared using the QIAamp DNA Blood Mini Kit (Qiagen). Only samples passing all quality control checks were included in the analyses.

The source was tumor tissue, collected from a patient whose treatment was nephrectomy without radiotherapy. Rearrangement joined TRBV2 to TRBJ1-1; TRBD1 lines up with 9 middle nucleotides. The receptor's source is a man aged 45 to 65 with renal cell carcinoma. The CDR3 amino acid sequence is: CASSEGGTGEAFF. In nucleotides, the sequence is TGTGCCAGCAGTGAAGGAGGGACAGGGGAAGCTTTCTTT.